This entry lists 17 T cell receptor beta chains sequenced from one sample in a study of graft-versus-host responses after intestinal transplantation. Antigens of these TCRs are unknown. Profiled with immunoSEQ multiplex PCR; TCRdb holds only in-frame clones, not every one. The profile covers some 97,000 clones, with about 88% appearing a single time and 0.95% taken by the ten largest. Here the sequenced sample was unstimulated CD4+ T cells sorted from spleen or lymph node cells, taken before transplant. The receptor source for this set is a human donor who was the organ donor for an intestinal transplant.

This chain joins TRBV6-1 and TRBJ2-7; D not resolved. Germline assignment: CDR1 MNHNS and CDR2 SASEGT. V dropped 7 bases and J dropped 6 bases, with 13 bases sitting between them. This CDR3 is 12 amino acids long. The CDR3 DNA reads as TGTGCCAGCATTCTGAGTGCTGGCGAGCAGTACTTC. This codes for CASILSAGEQYF.

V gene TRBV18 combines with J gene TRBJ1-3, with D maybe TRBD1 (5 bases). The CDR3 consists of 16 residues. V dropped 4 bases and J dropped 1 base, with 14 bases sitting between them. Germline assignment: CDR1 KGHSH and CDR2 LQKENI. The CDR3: CASSQTEVGSGNTIYF. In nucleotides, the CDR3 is TGTGCCAGCTCACAGACAGAAGTCGGGTCTGGAAACACCATATATTTT. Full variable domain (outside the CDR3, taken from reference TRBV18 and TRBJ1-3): NAGVMQNPRHLVRRRGQEARLRCSPMKGHSHVYWYRQLPEEGLKFMVYLQKENIIDESGMPKERFSAEFPKEGPSILRIQQVVRGDSAAYFCASSQTEVGSGNTIYFGEGSWLTVV.

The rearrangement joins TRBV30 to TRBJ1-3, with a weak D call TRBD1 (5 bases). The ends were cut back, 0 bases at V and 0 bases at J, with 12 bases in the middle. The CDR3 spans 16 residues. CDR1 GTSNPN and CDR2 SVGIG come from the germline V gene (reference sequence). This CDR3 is CAWSVLQGFSGNTIYF. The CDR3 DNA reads TGTGCCTGGAGTGTACTCCAGGGCTTCTCTGGAAACACCATATATTTT.

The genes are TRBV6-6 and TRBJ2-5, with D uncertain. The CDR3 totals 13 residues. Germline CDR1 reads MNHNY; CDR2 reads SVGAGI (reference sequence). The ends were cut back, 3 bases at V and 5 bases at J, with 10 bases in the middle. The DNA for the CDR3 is TGTGCCAGCAGTTATTGGGTAGGGGAGACCCAGTACTTC. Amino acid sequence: CASSYWVGETQYF.

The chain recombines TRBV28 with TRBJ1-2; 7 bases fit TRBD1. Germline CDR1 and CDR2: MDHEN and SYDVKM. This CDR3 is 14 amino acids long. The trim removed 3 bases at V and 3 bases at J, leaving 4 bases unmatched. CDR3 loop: CASSFPDRDYGYTF. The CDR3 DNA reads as TGTGCCAGCAGTTTCCCCGACAGGGACTATGGCTACACCTTC.

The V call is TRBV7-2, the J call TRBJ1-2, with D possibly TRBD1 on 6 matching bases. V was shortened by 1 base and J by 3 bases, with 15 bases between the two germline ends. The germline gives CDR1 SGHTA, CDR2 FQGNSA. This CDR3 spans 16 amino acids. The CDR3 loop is CASSLVLSRGDYGYTF. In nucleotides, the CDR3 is TGTGCCAGCAGCTTAGTCCTTAGCAGGGGAGACTATGGCTACACCTTC.

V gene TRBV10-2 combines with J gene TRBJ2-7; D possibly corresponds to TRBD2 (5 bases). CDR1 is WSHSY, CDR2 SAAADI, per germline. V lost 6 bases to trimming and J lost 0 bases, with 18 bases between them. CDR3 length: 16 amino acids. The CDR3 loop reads CASSPGRTPTSYEQYF. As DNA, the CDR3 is TGCGCCAGCAGCCCTGGGAGAACCCCCACCTCCTACGAGCAGTACTTC.

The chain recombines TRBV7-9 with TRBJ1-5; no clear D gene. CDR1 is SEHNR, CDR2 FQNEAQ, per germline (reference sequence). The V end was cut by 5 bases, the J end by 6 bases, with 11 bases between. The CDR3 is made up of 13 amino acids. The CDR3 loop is CASSAGIGQPQHF. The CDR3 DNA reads TGTGCCAGCAGCGCGGGAATCGGTCAGCCCCAGCATTTT.

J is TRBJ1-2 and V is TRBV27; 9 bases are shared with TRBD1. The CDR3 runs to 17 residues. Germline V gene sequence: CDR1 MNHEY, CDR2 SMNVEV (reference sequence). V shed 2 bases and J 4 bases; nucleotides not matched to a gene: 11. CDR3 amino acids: CASSLNVPGQGSYGYTF. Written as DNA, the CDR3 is TGTGCCAGCAGTTTAAACGTTCCAGGACAGGGGTCCTATGGCTACACCTTC.

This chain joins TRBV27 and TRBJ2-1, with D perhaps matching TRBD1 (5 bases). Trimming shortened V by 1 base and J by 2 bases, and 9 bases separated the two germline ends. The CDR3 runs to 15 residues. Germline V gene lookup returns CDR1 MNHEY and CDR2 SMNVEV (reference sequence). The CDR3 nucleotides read TGTGCCAGCAGTTTATTTGTGGGGCCCTACAATGAGCAGTTCTTC. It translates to CASSLFVGPYNEQFF.

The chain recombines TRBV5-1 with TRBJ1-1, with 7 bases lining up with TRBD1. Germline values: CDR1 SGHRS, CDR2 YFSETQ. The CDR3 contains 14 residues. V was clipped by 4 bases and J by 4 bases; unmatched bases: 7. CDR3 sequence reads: CASSPNRGTTEAFF. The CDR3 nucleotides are TGCGCCAGCAGCCCAAACAGGGGAACCACTGAAGCTTTCTTT.

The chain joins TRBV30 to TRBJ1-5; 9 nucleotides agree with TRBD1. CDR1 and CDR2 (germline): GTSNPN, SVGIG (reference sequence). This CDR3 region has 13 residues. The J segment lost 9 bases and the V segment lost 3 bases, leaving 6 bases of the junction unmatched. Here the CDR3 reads CAWSRRGQGPQHF. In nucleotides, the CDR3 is TGTGCCTGGAGCAGGAGGGGACAGGGGCCCCAGCATTTT. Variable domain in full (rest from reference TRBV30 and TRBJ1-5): SQTIHQWPATLVQPVGSPLSLECTVEGTSNPNLYWYRQAAGRGLQLLFYSVGIGQISSEVPQNLSASRPQDRQFILSSKKLLLSDSGFYLCAWSRRGQGPQHFGDGTRLSIL.

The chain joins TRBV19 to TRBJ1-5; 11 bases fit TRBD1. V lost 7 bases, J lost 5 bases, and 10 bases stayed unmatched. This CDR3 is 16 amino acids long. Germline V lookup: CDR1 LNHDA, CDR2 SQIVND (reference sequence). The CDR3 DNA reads TGTGCCAGTACCTCCCGGACAGGGGGCTCATATCAGCCCCAGCATTTT. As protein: CASTSRTGGSYQPQHF.

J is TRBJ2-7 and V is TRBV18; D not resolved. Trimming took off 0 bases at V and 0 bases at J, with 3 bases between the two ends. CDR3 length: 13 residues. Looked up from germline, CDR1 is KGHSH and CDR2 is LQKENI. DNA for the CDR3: TGTGCCAGCTCACCACCCGGCTCCTACGAGCAGTACTTC. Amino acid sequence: CASSPPGSYEQYF.

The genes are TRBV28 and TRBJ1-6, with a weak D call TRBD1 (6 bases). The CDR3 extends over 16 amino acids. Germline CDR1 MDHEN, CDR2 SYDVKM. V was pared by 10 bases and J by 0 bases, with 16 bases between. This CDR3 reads CATNRGALSYNSPLHF. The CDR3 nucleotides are TGTGCCACCAACCGGGGGGCCCTCTCCTATAATTCACCCCTCCACTTT.

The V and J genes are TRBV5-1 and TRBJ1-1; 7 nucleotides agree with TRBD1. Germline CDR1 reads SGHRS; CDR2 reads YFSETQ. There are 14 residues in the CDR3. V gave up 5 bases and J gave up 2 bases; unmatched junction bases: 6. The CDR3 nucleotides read TGCGCCAGCAGGTCGGGACAGCCCAACACTGAAGCTTTCTTT. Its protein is CASRSGQPNTEAFF.

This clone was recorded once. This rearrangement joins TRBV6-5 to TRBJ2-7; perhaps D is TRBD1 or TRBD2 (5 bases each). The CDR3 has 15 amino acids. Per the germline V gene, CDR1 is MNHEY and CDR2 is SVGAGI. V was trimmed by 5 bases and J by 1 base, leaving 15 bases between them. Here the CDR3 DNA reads TGTGCCAGCAGTCGAAACCGACAGCGGTCCTACGAGCAGTACTTC. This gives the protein CASSRNRQRSYEQYF.